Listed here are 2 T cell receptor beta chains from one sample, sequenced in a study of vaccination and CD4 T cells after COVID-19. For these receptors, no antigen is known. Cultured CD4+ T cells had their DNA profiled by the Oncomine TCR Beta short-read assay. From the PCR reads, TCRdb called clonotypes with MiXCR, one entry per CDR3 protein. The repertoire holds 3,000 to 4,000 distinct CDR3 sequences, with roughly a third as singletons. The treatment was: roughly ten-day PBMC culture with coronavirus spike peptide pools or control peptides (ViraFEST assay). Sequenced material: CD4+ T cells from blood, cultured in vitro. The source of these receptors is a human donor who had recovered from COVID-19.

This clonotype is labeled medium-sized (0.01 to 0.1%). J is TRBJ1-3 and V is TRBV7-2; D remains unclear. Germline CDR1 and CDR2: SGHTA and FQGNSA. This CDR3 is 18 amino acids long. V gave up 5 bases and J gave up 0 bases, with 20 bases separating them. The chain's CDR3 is CASSLTGRLRRSGNTIYF. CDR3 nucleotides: TGTGCCAGCAGCCTCACCGGACGGCTACGCCGCTCTGGAAACACCATATATTTT.

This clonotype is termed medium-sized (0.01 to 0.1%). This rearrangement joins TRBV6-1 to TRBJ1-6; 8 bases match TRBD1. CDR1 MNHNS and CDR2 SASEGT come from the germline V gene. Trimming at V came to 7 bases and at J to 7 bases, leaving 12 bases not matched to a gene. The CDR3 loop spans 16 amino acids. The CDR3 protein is CASTENGQGGNSPLHF. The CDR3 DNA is TGTGCCAGCACAGAAAATGGACAGGGAGGGAATTCACCCCTCCACTTT.